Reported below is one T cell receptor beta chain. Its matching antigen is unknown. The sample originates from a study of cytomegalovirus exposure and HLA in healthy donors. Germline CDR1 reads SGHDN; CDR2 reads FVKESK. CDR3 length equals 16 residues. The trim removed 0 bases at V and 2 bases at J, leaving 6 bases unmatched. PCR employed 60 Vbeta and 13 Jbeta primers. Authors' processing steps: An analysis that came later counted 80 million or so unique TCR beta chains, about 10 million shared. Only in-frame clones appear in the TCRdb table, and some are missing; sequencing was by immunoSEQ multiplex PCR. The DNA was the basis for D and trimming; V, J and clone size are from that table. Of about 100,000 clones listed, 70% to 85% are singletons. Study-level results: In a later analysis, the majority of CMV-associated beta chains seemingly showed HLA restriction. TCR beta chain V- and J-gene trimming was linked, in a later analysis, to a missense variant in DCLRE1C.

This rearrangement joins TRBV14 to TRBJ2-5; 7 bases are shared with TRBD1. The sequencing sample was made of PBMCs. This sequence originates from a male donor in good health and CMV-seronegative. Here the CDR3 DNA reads TGTGCCAGCAGCCAAGAACCGGGACAGTTGCAAGAGACCCAGTACTTC. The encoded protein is CASSQEPGQLQETQYF.